These 5 T cell receptor beta chains were all obtained from the same sample, sequenced in a study of metastatic and nonmetastatic thyroid tumors. No patient had received any treatment before thyroid surgery. Through MiXCR, TCRdb re-clonotyped the PCR reads. This table holds around 41,000 clones, over 25% found once. The sequencing input was blood. The receptors derive from a male donor with papillary thyroid cancer or a benign thyroid nodule (not recorded which). Some clones in this sample may be carry-over from other donors' samples.

As for this clone: Germline is not matched at one junction end, which may reflect a read error. V is TRBV6-1 and J is TRBJ1-4; D might be TRBD1 (6 bases). Per the germline V gene, CDR1 is MNHNS and CDR2 is SASEGT. The CDR3 has 14 residues. The chain's CDR3 is CASSMDSVDEKMFF. CDR3 bases: TGTGCCAGCAGCATGGACAGCGTAGATGAAAAAATGTTTTTT.

The chain is built from TRBV7-2 and TRBJ2-1; TRBD2 matches at 8 bases. Germline-derived CDR1 and CDR2 are SGHTA and FQGNSA. V was pared by 4 bases and J by 8 bases, with 7 bases of the junction left unmatched. The CDR3 is 14 residues long. This CDR3 reads CASSSLAVGYEQFF. The CDR3 DNA follows: TGTGCCAGCAGCTCACTAGCGGTAGGGTATGAGCAGTTCTTC.

This chain uses TRBV28 with TRBJ1-1, with TRBD1 as a possible D gene (5 bases). Germline loops: CDR1 MDHEN, CDR2 SYDVKM. CDR3 size: 15 residues. Deletions cut 7 bases from V and 10 bases from J, with 25 bases between. CDR3 amino acids: CASILTWGALPRAFF. As DNA, the CDR3 is TGTGCCAGCATCCTGACATGGGGCGCATTACCAAGAGCTTTCTTT.

With regard to this clone: Just one base apart from a much larger clone, this may be a read error. The chain joins TRBV10-2 to TRBJ2-7; D is unclear. Germline loops: CDR1 WSHSY, CDR2 SAAADI. The CDR3 contains 15 residues. The CDR3 loop is CAGSEYGSSSHEQYF. DNA of the CDR3: TGCGCCGGCAGTGAGTACGGTTCAAGCTCCCACGAGCAGTACTTC.

This rearrangement joins TRBV5-4 to TRBJ2-7, with D perhaps matching TRBD1 (5 bases). The V end was cut by 4 bases, the J end by 5 bases, with 19 bases between. Germline lookup yields CDR1 SGHNT and CDR2 YYREEE (reference sequence). This CDR3 contains 15 residues. The CDR3 coding sequence is TGTGCCAGCAGCCCGACAGTTAATGTTGCCCACGAGCAGTACTTC. Translating it yields CASSPTVNVAHEQYF.